The 7 T cell receptor beta chains reported below all come from one sample, sequenced in a study of cytomegalovirus exposure and HLA in healthy donors. The PCR made use of 60 Vbeta and 13 Jbeta primers. TCRdb's table, derived via immunoSEQ multiplex PCR, lists solely in-frame clones and lacks some. The sample gives 110,000 to 150,000 clones, approximately 80% of which show up once; approximately 10% is in the top ten. The sequenced sample consisted of PBMCs. The receptor set was obtained from a woman between 45 and 65 years old in good health and CMV-seropositive.

The chain combines TRBV18 with TRBJ1-1, with D hard to call. The germline V gene encodes CDR1 KGHSH and CDR2 LQKENI. This CDR3 comprises 14 residues. Trimming shortened V by 3 bases and J by 0 bases, and 8 bases separated the two germline ends. CDR3 nucleotides: TGTGCCAGCTCACCGTCTGCGATGAACACTGAAGCTTTCTTT. The encoded protein is CASSPSAMNTEAFF.

The V call is TRBV5-6, the J call TRBJ2-7; 10 positions agree with TRBD2. Germline-derived CDR1 and CDR2 are SGHDT and YYEEEE. V shed 2 bases and J 3 bases; nucleotides not matched to a gene: 2. The CDR3 runs 14 residues. The CDR3 nucleotides read TGTGCCAGCAGCTTACTAGCGGGGTTCTACGAGCAGTACTTC. It codes for CASSLLAGFYEQYF.

The J gene is TRBJ2-1, the V gene TRBV15, with 11 bases matching TRBD2. Trimming took 3 bases from V and 6 from J; bases not matched to a gene: 7. Germline values: CDR1 LNHNV, CDR2 YYDKDF (reference sequence). This CDR3 contains 16 residues. The CDR3 coding sequence is TGTGCCACCAGCAGGGATTTAGCGGGGGGGCCCAATGAGCAGTTCTTC. The encoded protein is CATSRDLAGGPNEQFF. Together with reference TRBV15 and TRBJ2-1, the CDR3 gives the full variable domain: DAMVIQNPRYQVTQFGKPVTLSCSQTLNHNVMYWYQQKSSQAPKLLFHYYDKDFNNEADTPDNFQSRRPNTSFCFLDIRSPGLGDTAMYLCATSRDLAGGPNEQFFGPGTRLTVL.

The chain joins TRBV11-2 to TRBJ1-2, with 10 bases matching TRBD1. Germline-derived CDR1 and CDR2 are SGHAT and FQNNGV. With 1 base clipped from V and 4 bases from J, the junction kept 9 bases outside the gene matches. This CDR3 comprises 17 residues. The DNA for the CDR3 is TGTGCCAGCAGCTTAGTGCGACAGGGGGCGATAGGCTATGGCTACACCTTC. Translation gives CASSLVRQGAIGYGYTF.

The CDR3 region is CATSPTGNTGELFF. CDR3 DNA: TGTGCCACCTCCCCCACAGGGAACACCGGGGAGCTGTTTTTT. This chain uses TRBV6-4 with TRBJ2-2, with D perhaps TRBD1 (5 bases). CDR3 length equals 14 residues. V shed 10 bases and J shed 1 base, with 13 bases lying between them. Germline V gives CDR1 MRHNA, CDR2 SNTAGT.

As regards this clone: The same CDR3 arises from other DNA sequences in this sample as well. This chain connects TRBV5-1 to TRBJ1-1; the D is unclear. Looked up from germline, CDR1 is SGHRS and CDR2 is YFSETQ. With 5 bases removed from V and 5 bases from J, the gap between germline ends came to 13 bases. The CDR3 extends over 13 amino acids. This CDR3 is CASSTTGDTEAFF. In DNA form, the CDR3 reads TGCGCCAGCAGTACTACGGGAGATACTGAAGCTTTCTTT.

The gene calls are TRBV9 and TRBJ1-2; maybe TRBD1 (6 bases). Germline values: CDR1 SGDLS, CDR2 YYNGEE. The CDR3 is 17 amino acids. The germline V and J ends were trimmed by 4 bases and 0 bases, with 19 bases remaining between them. The CDR3 is CASSFGQPPPANYGYTF. For the CDR3, the DNA is TGTGCCAGCAGCTTTGGACAGCCGCCCCCGGCTAACTATGGCTACACCTTC.